What follows are 15 T cell receptor beta chains derived from one specimen sequenced in a study of cytomegalovirus exposure and HLA in healthy donors. 13 Jbeta primers and 60 Vbeta primers were used for the PCR. Repertoires were generated with immunoSEQ multiplex PCR, while TCRdb's copy carries only in-frame clones and drops some. The repertoire has roughly 200,000 clones, around 89% of them found once; the top ten carry about 1%. The source material was PBMCs. These receptors all come from a woman aged 18-29 years in good health and CMV-seronegative.

This chain connects TRBV2 to TRBJ2-3; D remains unclear. Germline CDR1 reads SNHLY; CDR2 reads FYNNEI. Between the trimmed V and J ends, which lost 4 bases and 0 bases, there was a span of 11 bases. The CDR3 has 15 residues. CDR3 bases: TGTGCCAGCAGTGTTTCGTACAGAAGCACAGATACGCAGTATTTT. Its translation: CASSVSYRSTDTQYF.

The J gene is TRBJ1-6, the V gene TRBV6-5, with 9 bases fitting TRBD1. This CDR3 comprises 16 residues. Germline CDR1 MNHEY, CDR2 SVGAGI. V gave up 4 bases and J gave up 7 bases; unmatched junction bases: 8. In DNA, the CDR3 is TGTGCCAGCAGTTTCGCGGACAGGGGAGTAAATTCACCCCTCCACTTT. Its protein is CASSFADRGVNSPLHF.

The chain links TRBV7-6 to TRBJ1-1; 8 nucleotides align to TRBD1. CDR1 and CDR2 from the germline V gene are SGHVS and FNYEAQ. The CDR3 consists of 14 residues. V shed 1 base and J 6 bases; nucleotides not matched to a gene: 4. CDR3 loop: CASSLEQGGAEAFF. The CDR3 nucleotides read TGTGCCAGCAGCTTAGAACAGGGGGGCGCTGAAGCTTTCTTT.

The chain carries TRBV14 and TRBJ2-2; the D is unclear. Trimming pared 4 bases from V and 0 bases from J, leaving 15 bases between. The CDR3 contains 17 residues. CDR1 is SGHDN and CDR2 is FVKESK in the germline V gene. CDR3: CASSRLVSRSNTGELFF. In DNA, the CDR3 is TGTGCCAGCAGCCGGCTAGTTTCCAGATCGAACACCGGGGAGCTGTTTTTT.

The CDR3 DNA sequence: TGTGCCAGCAGTTACCTGCCGGGACAGGGGTCTACTGAAGCTTTCTTT. Its protein product is CASSYLPGQGSTEAFF. The V call is TRBV6-5, the J call TRBJ1-1, with 10 bases matching TRBD1. Germline CDR1 reads MNHEY; CDR2 reads SVGAGI. CDR3 length equals 16 residues. Germline trimming cut 2 bases from V and 5 bases from J; bases unmatched to any gene: 8.

The gene calls are TRBV29-1 and TRBJ2-3; 7 nucleotides line up with TRBD2. Germline lookup yields CDR1 SQVTM and CDR2 ANQGSEA. This CDR3 is 15 amino acids long. V trimming: 3 bases; J trimming: 3 bases; junction bases outside the gene matches: 9. CDR3 bases: TGCAGCGTTGATGGGCGGGGGTGGCGGACAGATACGCAGTATTTT. Protein sequence: CSVDGRGWRTDTQYF.

The chain uses TRBV10-3 and TRBJ1-5; 8 nucleotides agree with TRBD1. Germline loops: CDR1 ENHRY, CDR2 SYGVKD. The CDR3 spans 14 residues. J gave up 4 bases and V 6 bases, and 5 bases lay outside the gene matches. CDR3 coding DNA: TGTGCCATCAGGGCAGGGGGCCAGAATCAGCCCCAGCATTTT. As protein: CAIRAGGQNQPQHF.

V and J are TRBV7-9 and TRBJ1-6, with D perhaps TRBD1 (6 bases). This CDR3 contains 18 residues. Trimming stripped 3 bases from V and 6 bases from J, with 21 bases between. Germline-derived CDR1 and CDR2 are SEHNR and FQNEAQ (reference sequence). The CDR3 reads CASSLGSGVTGPNSPLHF. CDR3 in DNA: TGTGCCAGCAGCTTGGGCAGTGGGGTGACAGGACCTAATTCACCCCTCCACTTT.

The V and J genes are TRBV5-4 and TRBJ2-2; 8 bases are a match to TRBD1. The ends lost 3 bases at V and 4 bases at J; junction bases unmatched: 11. Germline V gene data show CDR1 as SGHNT and CDR2 as YYREEE (reference sequence). The CDR3 sequence is 17 residues long. The CDR3 nucleotides read TGTGCCAGCAGCTCTACCTTTGACAGGGGAGGCACCGGGGAGCTGTTTTTT. This translates into CASSSTFDRGGTGELFF.

The chain recombines TRBV9 with TRBJ2-7; 12 bases match TRBD1. Germline lookup yields CDR1 SGDLS and CDR2 YYNGEE. This CDR3 has 17 amino acids. After removal of 0 bases from V and 5 bases from J, the junction contained 9 bases not matched to a gene. Written as DNA, the CDR3 is TGTGCCAGCAGCGTAGGGGGGGGACAGGGGGCGCGCGACGAGCAGTACTTC. Translating gives CASSVGGGQGARDEQYF.

The chain recombines TRBV5-4 with TRBJ1-1; TRBD1 matches at 7 bases. Trimming cost V 4 bases and J 2 bases; bases outside gene matches: 5. The V gene's germline CDR1 is SGHNT and CDR2 YYREEE (reference sequence). The CDR3 covers 14 residues. CDR3 protein: CASSRDSSNTEAFF. CDR3 bases: TGTGCCAGCAGCCGGGACAGCTCTAACACTGAAGCTTTCTTT.

DNA of the CDR3: TGTGCCAGCAGTATTGGGACAACTAGCAATCAGCCCCAGCATTTT. Amino acids: CASSIGTTSNQPQHF. V is TRBV28 and J is TRBJ1-5; the D gene is possibly TRBD1 (6 bases). The ends were cut back, 5 bases at V and 0 bases at J, with 11 bases in the middle. The V gene's germline CDR1 is MDHEN and CDR2 SYDVKM. There are 15 residues in the CDR3.

The chain joins TRBV9 to TRBJ2-7, with 9 bases lining up with TRBD1. Germline CDR1 and CDR2: SGDLS and YYNGEE. The CDR3 contains 15 residues. V lost 2 bases to trimming and J lost 2 bases; unmatched junction nucleotides: 5. The CDR3 DNA is TGTGCCAGCAGCGTTCAGGGACAGGGTCCCTACGAGCAGTACTTC. It yields the protein CASSVQGQGPYEQYF.

The J gene is TRBJ2-7, the V gene TRBV7-2, with 8 bases aligning to TRBD2. Trimming removed 6 bases from V and 6 bases from J; junction bases left unmatched: 10. The germline V gene has CDR1 SGHTA and CDR2 FQGNSA. CDR3 size: 14 residues. The CDR3 DNA reads as TGTGCCAGCAGGATTAGCGGGAAGTCTGGCGAGCAGTACTTC. This translates into CASRISGKSGEQYF. Complete variable domain (other parts from reference TRBV7-2 and TRBJ2-7): GAGVSQSPSNKVTEKGKDVELRCDPISGHTALYWYRQSLGQGLEFLIYFQGNSAPDKSGLPSDRFSAERTGGSVSTLTIQRTQQEDSAVYLCASRISGKSGEQYFGPGTRLTVT.

The genes are TRBV6-5 and TRBJ2-1; D not resolved. Germline CDR1 MNHEY, CDR2 SVGAGI. The CDR3 length is 15 residues. V shed 4 bases and J shed 0 bases, with 10 bases lying between them. The CDR3 DNA reads as TGTGCCAGCAGTTCCGATTCGAGCTCCTACAATGAGCAGTTCTTC. Translation gives CASSSDSSSYNEQFF.